The 30 T cell receptor beta chains reported below all come from one sample, sequenced in a study of response to subunit inactivated influenza vaccine. TCRdb reanalysed the RT-PCR reads using MiXCR and keeps one entry per CDR3 protein. The data contain about 620,000 distinct CDR3 sequences, over 9% of them singletons. These records were also assigned to another study, of T cells expressing NK-cell markers. That paper states: UMIs were included in TCR beta cDNA generated by 5'RACE template switching.

The sequencing here drew on PBMCs from blood, taken on the day of vaccination. The source is a man aged 50 or older who received an inactivated influenza vaccine.

A few counts support this clonotype. CDR3 sequence (DNA): TGTGCCAGCAGCACAGGCGGTTCACCCTTCTACGAGCAGTACTTC. Protein: CASSTGGSPFYEQYF. This chain connects TRBV7-2 to TRBJ2-7; possibly TRBD1 for D (5 bases). Germline V gives CDR1 SGHTA, CDR2 FQGNSA. The CDR3 length is 15 residues. V lost 5 bases to trimming and J lost 3 bases, with 17 bases between them. The whole variable domain, remainder taken from reference TRBV7-2 and TRBJ2-7, is GAGVSQSPSNKVTEKGKDVELRCDPISGHTALYWYRQSLGQGLEFLIYFQGNSAPDKSGLPSDRFSAERTGGSVSTLTIQRTQQEDSAVYLCASSTGGSPFYEQYFGPGTRLTVT.

This clonotype was seen a few times. The chain uses TRBV3-1 and TRBJ2-1; the D gene is possibly TRBD1 (6 bases). CDR1 is LGHDT and CDR2 is YNNKEL in the germline V gene (reference sequence). This CDR3 comprises 17 residues. The V end was cut by 3 bases, the J end by 4 bases, with 19 bases between. CDR3: CASSHLAGTRAYNEQFF. CDR3 DNA: TGTGCCAGCAGCCATCTAGCCGGGACACGAGCATACAATGAGCAGTTCTTC.

V usage is TRBV4-3 and J usage is TRBJ1-2; a weak D match, TRBD1 (5 bases). There are 14 residues in the CDR3. The V gene lost 1 base and the J gene lost 8 bases, with 14 bases spanning the gap. Per the germline V gene, CDR1 is LGHNA and CDR2 is YSLEER. The CDR3 protein is CASSQGTGAMGYTF. CDR3 sequence (DNA): TGCGCCAGCAGCCAAGGAACAGGCGCTATGGGCTACACCTTC.

The rearrangement links TRBV2 to TRBJ1-5, with D unresolved. Per germline, CDR1 SNHLY and CDR2 FYNNEI. The CDR3 sequence is 13 residues long. The ends were cut back, 6 bases at V and 1 base at J, with 7 bases in the middle. CDR3 protein: CASRVRSNQPQHF. The CDR3 nucleotides read TGTGCCAGCAGGGTAAGAAGCAATCAGCCCCAGCATTTT. The full variable domain, rest sourced from reference TRBV2 and TRBJ1-5, is EPEVTQTPSHQVTQMGQEVILRCVPISNHLYFYWYRQILGQKVEFLVSFYNNEISEKSEIFDDQFSVERPDGSNFTLKIRSTKLEDSAMYFCASRVRSNQPQHFGDGTRLSIL.

This clonotype was observed a few times. This sequence joins TRBV12-3 or TRBV12-4 and TRBJ1-6; a weak D match, TRBD1 (6 bases). Trimming stripped 10 bases from V and 7 bases from J, with 14 bases between. The CDR3 runs 13 residues. The CDR3 DNA sequence: TGTGCCACCTCCGCTCAGGGGAATTCACCCCTCCACTTT. Protein sequence: CATSAQGNSPLHF.

This clonotype showed up just a few times. The chain recombines TRBV29-1 with TRBJ2-3; D is ambiguous. Germline-derived CDR1 and CDR2 are SQVTM and ANQGSEA. The germline V and J ends were trimmed by 7 bases and 2 bases, with 7 bases remaining between them. There are 11 residues in the CDR3. The CDR3 bases are TGCAGCGGCACAGCCACAGATACGCAGTATTTT. This sequence encodes CSGTATDTQYF.

This clonotype was recorded at least ten times. The chain employs TRBV6-2 or TRBV6-3 and TRBJ2-5, with 8 bases lining up with TRBD1. CDR3 length: 20 amino acids. V was pared by 1 base and J by 2 bases, with 18 bases of the junction left unmatched. CDR1 and CDR2 (germline): MNHEY, SVGEGT. The CDR3, as DNA: TGTGCCAGCAGTTACTTTTGGGTCCAGAAGACAGGGGCAAAACAAGAGACCCAGTACTTC. It specifies CASSYFWVQKTGAKQETQYF.

V is TRBV10-3 and J is TRBJ2-1; 9 bases are shared with TRBD1. There are 12 residues in the CDR3. Unmatched junction bases numbered 1, after V lost 8 bases and J lost 5 bases. Germline V lookup: CDR1 ENHRY, CDR2 SYGVKD. CDR3 sequence: CAIRQGDNEQFF. The CDR3 nucleotides are TGTGCCATCCGACAGGGGGACAATGAGCAGTTCTTC.

The rearrangement links TRBV4-2 to TRBJ2-4; D is unclear. The CDR3 loop spans 15 amino acids. Germline V gene data show CDR1 as LGHNA and CDR2 as YNFKEQ. Trimming took 0 bases from V and 2 from J, leaving 8 bases between them. This CDR3 is CASSQERLTKNIQYF. The CDR3 nucleotides read TGTGCCAGCAGCCAAGAGCGTTTGACCAAAAACATTCAGTACTTC.

Ten or more counts support this clonotype. The genes are TRBV4-3 and TRBJ2-2; 8 bases fit TRBD2. V was pared by 1 base and J by 4 bases, with 5 bases of the junction left unmatched. The CDR3 extends over 16 amino acids. Looked up from germline, CDR1 is LGHNA and CDR2 is YSLEER. CDR3 nucleotides: TGCGCCAGCAGCCAAGGAAGCGGGAGTAGCACCGGGGAGCTGTTTTTT. Translated: CASSQGSGSSTGELFF.

This clonotype was observed a few times. J is TRBJ2-5 and V is TRBV12-3 or TRBV12-4; the D gene could be TRBD1 or TRBD2 (6 bases each). This CDR3 region has 14 residues. With 5 bases removed from V and 9 bases from J, the gap between germline ends came to 19 bases. The CDR3 DNA follows: TGTGCCAGCAGTCCCGAGGGGGGTTGGTCGGCCCAGTACTTC. Translated: CASSPEGGWSAQYF.

The CDR3 here is CASRASGGYEQYF. CDR3 DNA sequence: TGTGCCAGCAGGGCCTCCGGTGGCTACGAGCAGTACTTC. The chain combines TRBV27 with TRBJ2-7; D remains ambiguous. Germline CDR1 is MNHEY and CDR2 is SMNVEV (reference sequence). The CDR3 spans 13 residues. V lost 6 bases and J 3 bases, leaving 12 bases between the germline ends.

This clonotype was recorded many times. The V gene is TRBV7-9, the J gene TRBJ1-1; tentative D call: TRBD1 (5 bases). Germline lookup yields CDR1 SEHNR and CDR2 FQNEAQ (reference sequence). Trimming removed 2 bases from V and 4 bases from J, with 11 bases in between. The CDR3 is made up of 14 amino acids. The CDR3 sequence: CASSLTGPSTEAFF. DNA for the CDR3: TGTGCCAGCAGCTTAACGGGGCCTTCCACTGAAGCTTTCTTT.

This clonotype has at least ten counts. The V gene is TRBV5-1, the J gene TRBJ2-2; 14 bases line up with TRBD2. This CDR3 has 16 amino acids. CDR1 and CDR2 from the germline V gene are SGHRS and YFSETQ. The V and J ends lost 4 bases and 3 bases, in that order; junction bases with no gene match: 2. The CDR3 bases are TGCGCCAGCAGCGGGACTAGCGGGAGCTACACCGGGGAGCTGTTTTTT. Translated, it gives CASSGTSGSYTGELFF. The entire variable domain, with the rest obtained from reference TRBV5-1 and TRBJ2-2, is as follows: KAGVTQTPRYLIKTRGQQVTLSCSPISGHRSVSWYQQTPGQGLQFLFEYFSETQRNKGNFPGRFSGRQFSNSRSEMNVSTLELGDSALYLCASSGTSGSYTGELFFGEGSRLTVL.

A few counts support this clonotype. The J gene is TRBJ2-7, the V gene TRBV19; no clear D. The CDR3 extends over 13 amino acids. The V gene's germline CDR1 is LNHDA and CDR2 SQIVND (reference sequence). Trimming stripped 1 base from V and 6 bases from J, with 10 bases between. This CDR3 is CASSIVGGSEQYF. The CDR3 coding sequence is TGTGCCAGTAGTATAGTAGGCGGTTCCGAGCAGTACTTC.

This sequence joins TRBV12-3 or TRBV12-4 and TRBJ2-3, with D unclear. Trimming cost V 1 base and J 2 bases, with 10 bases left between them. This CDR3 has 15 amino acids. CDR3 DNA sequence: TGTGCCAGCAGTTTAGGTTCCCTCGACACAGATACGCAGTATTTT. Its protein product is CASSLGSLDTDTQYF.

This clonotype was seen a few times. This chain joins TRBV6-2 or TRBV6-3 and TRBJ2-2; TRBD1 is a possible D gene (5 bases). The V end lost 5 bases, the J end lost 1 base, and 29 bases lay between the germline ends. Germline CDR1 MNHEY, CDR2 SVGEGT. The CDR3 is made up of 21 amino acids. CDR3 DNA: TGTGCCAGCAGTCCTTATTGGGGCAAGGGTGCCTTTAAGTGGAACACCGGGGAGCTGTTTTTT. It encodes CASSPYWGKGAFKWNTGELFF.

This clonotype came up many times. The chain couples TRBV4-1 to TRBJ2-1; 10 nucleotides line up with TRBD2. The CDR3 runs 16 residues. V lost 2 bases and J lost 3; bases outside the gene matches: 4. The V gene's germline CDR1 is MGHRA and CDR2 YSYEKL. The CDR3 nucleotides are TGCGCCAGCAGCCAATCCCGGACTAGCGGCTACAATGAGCAGTTCTTC. Translated: CASSQSRTSGYNEQFF.

The chain joins TRBV6-5 to TRBJ2-7, with D perhaps given as TRBD1 or TRBD2 (5 bases each). The CDR3 has 14 amino acids. The V end lost 2 bases, the J end lost 4 bases, and 12 bases lay between the germline ends. Germline CDR1 and CDR2: MNHEY and SVGAGI. The chain's CDR3 is CASSYRGTQYEQYF. In DNA, the CDR3 is TGTGCCAGCAGTTACCGAGGGACCCAATACGAGCAGTACTTC.

There are a few counts of this clonotype. This rearrangement joins TRBV29-1 to TRBJ2-1; a weak D match, TRBD2 (5 bases). CDR3 length equals 13 residues. V lost 0 bases, J lost 7 bases, and 10 bases lay in between. In germline, CDR1 is SQVTM, CDR2 ANQGSEA. Here the CDR3 DNA reads TGCAGCGTTGAAGATGCGAGGGAAAATGAGCAGTTCTTC. Protein product: CSVEDARENEQFF.

This clonotype was picked up many times. The chain is built from TRBV7-2 and TRBJ2-1; 8 nucleotides line up with TRBD1. Germline-derived CDR1 and CDR2 are SGHTA and FQGNSA. V shed 6 bases, J shed 7 bases, and the junction held 14 bases outside the gene matches. The CDR3 is 16 amino acids. In DNA form, the CDR3 reads TGTGCCAGCAGTCTGATCTGGACAGGGAGGCGGAATGAGCAGTTCTTC. Its protein product is CASSLIWTGRRNEQFF. Using reference TRBV7-2 and TRBJ2-1 for the parts outside the CDR3, the full variable domain is GAGVSQSPSNKVTEKGKDVELRCDPISGHTALYWYRQSLGQGLEFLIYFQGNSAPDKSGLPSDRFSAERTGGSVSTLTIQRTQQEDSAVYLCASSLIWTGRRNEQFFGPGTRLTVL.

This clonotype was observed a few times. The J gene is TRBJ2-1, the V gene TRBV18; 7 bases match TRBD2. The germline gives CDR1 KGHSH, CDR2 LQKENI. J lost 9 bases, V lost 1 base, and 18 bases had no gene match. The CDR3 totals 18 residues. The CDR3 DNA follows: TGTGCCAGCTCACCACGTTCTAGCGGAGTGGGGTCTCGAGGTGAGCAGTTCTTC. As protein: CASSPRSSGVGSRGEQFF.

This clonotype was detected a few times. J is TRBJ1-1 and V is TRBV20-1; weak D call: TRBD1 (5 bases). This CDR3 region has 13 residues. Germline assignment: CDR1 DFQATT and CDR2 SNEGSKA (reference sequence). Trimming stripped 3 bases from V and 4 bases from J, with 12 bases between. The CDR3 sequence: CSARAKGTTEAFF. The DNA of the CDR3 is TGCAGTGCTAGGGCAAAGGGGACCACTGAAGCTTTCTTT.

This rearrangement joins TRBV25-1 to TRBJ1-5; unclear D gene. Trimming removed 4 bases from V and 5 bases from J, with 9 bases in between. Germline V gene sequence: CDR1 MGHDK, CDR2 SYGVNS. The CDR3 has 13 residues. CDR3 coding DNA: TGTGCCAGCAGTGGGCGGACGGATCAGCCCCAGCATTTT. Translating it yields CASSGRTDQPQHF.

This clonotype turned up a few times. This chain links TRBV11-2 with TRBJ2-7, with D perhaps TRBD1 (7 bases). V was cut by 4 bases and J by 8 bases, with 21 bases left in between. CDR1 SGHAT and CDR2 FQNNGV come from the germline V gene. CDR3 length: 15 residues. The CDR3 region has the DNA TGTGCCAGCAGCTCGCAGGGGGAGGACTACACCAAGCAGTACTTC. Translation: CASSSQGEDYTKQYF.

V gene TRBV27 combines with J gene TRBJ2-1; TRBD2 matches at 7 bases. Germline CDR1 reads MNHEY; CDR2 reads SMNVEV (reference sequence). V lost 10 bases, J lost 4 bases, and 13 bases stayed unmatched. The CDR3 runs 15 residues. CDR3 in amino acids: CATRGLVLGYNEQFF. In DNA form, the CDR3 reads TGTGCCACCCGAGGACTAGTTCTGGGTTACAATGAGCAGTTCTTC.

Only a few counts were recorded for this clonotype. This chain uses TRBV3-1 with TRBJ2-1, with 9 bases aligning to TRBD2. Germline V gene lookup returns CDR1 LGHDT and CDR2 YNNKEL (reference sequence). The CDR3 runs 16 residues. J gave up 5 bases and V 4 bases, and 9 bases lay outside the gene matches. CDR3 protein: CASSPRERGANNEQFF. CDR3 coding DNA: TGTGCCAGCAGCCCGAGGGAGCGGGGGGCCAACAATGAGCAGTTCTTC.

This sequence joins TRBV6-2 or TRBV6-3 and TRBJ2-7, with 8 bases aligning to TRBD1. Per the germline V gene, CDR1 is MNHEY and CDR2 is SVGEGT. V was pared by 4 bases and J by 2 bases, with 4 bases of the junction left unmatched. CDR3 length: 14 residues. This CDR3 reads CASSSDRETYEQYF. CDR3 in DNA: TGTGCCAGCAGTTCGGACAGGGAAACCTACGAGCAGTACTTC.

This clonotype occurred a few times. The V call is TRBV6-2 or TRBV6-3, the J call TRBJ2-7; 13 bases are shared with TRBD2. Germline loops: CDR1 MNHEY, CDR2 SVGEGT. The CDR3 runs to 15 residues. Trimming at V came to 6 bases and at J to 2 bases, leaving 4 bases not matched to a gene. The CDR3 sequence: CASSRTSGGAYEQYF. Here the CDR3 DNA reads TGTGCCAGCAGCCGTACTAGCGGGGGGGCCTACGAGCAGTACTTC.

This clonotype was seen a handful of times. The chain combines TRBV28 with TRBJ2-7; tentatively, D is TRBD1 (6 bases). The V end lost 10 bases, the J end lost 2 bases, and 15 bases lay between the germline ends. Germline CDR1 is MDHEN and CDR2 is SYDVKM. This CDR3 has 13 residues. The CDR3 reads CATQGGVTYEQYF. The CDR3 DNA is TGTGCCACCCAAGGGGGAGTAACCTACGAGCAGTACTTC.